These 3 T cell receptor beta chains were sequenced from one sample in a study of T cell responses to AZD1222 COVID-19 vaccine (dated by TCRdb to the early 2020s). In light of the paper, this sample's time point label describes: baseline before first vaccination. The method behind the library was the immunoSEQ multiplex PCR assay. The source is immuneACCESS, and TCRdb retained only in-frame sequences with V and J called. Part of the clones is not carried over; for the studies checked, unresolved V genes explain less than half of this, and the remainder is unexplained. Within this sample are 95,000 to 100,000 clones, with around nine tenths of them counted one time only. 1.3% of the sample belongs to the ten largest clones. The sequencing used peripheral blood, collected on day 0 of AZD1222 vaccination. These receptors all come from an adult in good health.

The chain couples TRBV12-3 or TRBV12-4 to TRBJ2-7, with 7 positions matching TRBD1. The trim removed 8 bases at V and 5 bases at J, leaving 6 bases unmatched. The CDR3 runs 12 residues. The CDR3 nucleotides read TGTGCCAGCGTATCTACAGGGGACGAGCAGTACTTC. Amino acid sequence: CASVSTGDEQYF.

V usage is TRBV6-5 and J usage is TRBJ1-6; D is undetermined. V dropped 2 bases and J dropped 14 bases, with 13 bases sitting between them. CDR3 size: 13 residues. Looked up from germline, CDR1 is MNHEY and CDR2 is SVGAGI. The chain's CDR3 is CASSYGVPPSLHF. Written as DNA, the CDR3 is TGTGCCAGCAGTTACGGTGTTCCACCGTCCCTCCACTTT.

The chain joins TRBV7-2 to TRBJ2-7; D tentatively reads TRBD1 or TRBD2 (5 bases each). Deletions cut 8 bases from V and 5 bases from J, with 19 bases between. This CDR3 region has 14 residues. The germline V gene encodes CDR1 SGHTA and CDR2 FQGNSA. CDR3 region: CASRRSAGANEQYF. CDR3 DNA: TGTGCCAGCCGGCGTAGCGCCGGGGCTAACGAGCAGTACTTC.